This note documents a single T cell receptor (beta chain) sequence. Authors' methods: Amplified reference gene primers provided the basis for estimating nucleated cell counts. The method was immunoSEQ multiplex PCR; TCRdb's version includes in-frame clones alone and lacks a portion of them. V and J calls plus clone size are reproduced from that table; the DNA served to infer D and trimming. The sample has about 190,000 clones; over 75% are singletons. Trimming shortened V by 3 bases and J by 5 bases, and 11 bases separated the two germline ends. CDR1 is MDHEN, CDR2 SYDVKM, per germline. The CDR3 spans 14 residues. The data were obtained in a study of blood T cell repertoires in COVID-19. Study-level background: Researchers got acute and convalescent COVID-19 samples from the United States, Italy and Spain. In each case, the material was cDNA or gDNA derived from T cells, B-cell-depleted T cells, or PBMCs.

The TCR was taken from a woman between 45 and 60 years old with acute or convalescent COVID-19. This chain connects TRBV28 to TRBJ1-5; no clear D. Sequences were obtained from peripheral blood. CDR3 loop: CASSFGTVYQPQHF. Written as DNA, the CDR3 is TGTGCCAGCAGTTTTGGAACAGTCTATCAGCCCCAGCATTTT.